This T cell receptor (beta chain) was obtained from a study of T-cell reconstitution after alpha-beta-depleted transplantation in children. V lost 7 bases and J lost 2; bases outside the gene matches: 7. The CDR3 is 16 residues long. The germline CDR1 and CDR2 sequences are SGHDN and FVKESK. The TCRbeta library was prepared with unique molecular identifiers. TCRdb itself ran the PCR reads through MiXCR, one entry per CDR3 protein. The table records roughly 190,000 distinct CDR3 sequences, roughly 15% of them present only once. This chain links TRBV14 with TRBJ2-3; 12 bases match TRBD2. This receptor was identified in a human donor who donated a stem cell graft to a child with acute lymphoblastic leukemia. The material was PBMCs from the stem cell graft donor, obtained from the stem cell graft. The CDR3 DNA follows: TGTGCCAGCAACCTTCTAGCGGGAGGGAACACAGATACGCAGTATTTT. It encodes CASNLLAGGNTDTQYF. The whole variable domain, filled in from reference TRBV14 and TRBJ2-3, reads EAGVTQFPSHSVIEKGQTVTLRCDPISGHDNLYWYRRVMGKEIKFLLHFVKESKQDESGMPNNRFLAERTGGTYSTLKVQPAELEDSGVYFCASNLLAGGNTDTQYFGPGTRLTVL.